The rows below give T cell receptor beta chains drawn from one sample of a study of OX40 agonist ivuxolimab in advanced cancers. The data were produced by immunoSEQ multiplex PCR, yet TCRdb's version contains in-frame clones alone and is incomplete. The sample lists tens of thousands of clones, around 86% occurring once. Sample: CD4+ or CD8+ T cells sorted from blood, taken in a trial of the OX40 agonist ivuxolimab. The source of these receptors is an adult with an advanced solid tumor such as melanoma, head and neck, liver or kidney cancer. CDR3s include the opening cysteine and the closing phenylalanine or tryptophan. A D gene is named only where the DNA matches it firmly. A clone size is listed for some rows: how often the clone was seen (once, few, many), or a class if it is expanded.

J,V,size,D,DNA,CDR3
TRBJ2-3,TRBV5-5,NA,NA,TGTGCCAGCAGCTTGCGGACGGGGCGAGGCGTGGATACGCAGTATTTT,CASSLRTGRGVDTQYF
TRBJ2-5,TRBV6-6,NA,NA,TGTGCCAGCAGCAGTCGGGGCCAAGAGACCCAGTACTTC,CASSSRGQETQYF
TRBJ2-5,TRBV7-2,NA,TRBD1,TGTGCCAGCAGCTCGGACAGGGGGGAGACCCAGTACTTC,CASSSDRGETQYF
TRBJ1-1,TRBV30,NA,NA,TGTGCCTGGAGTGTAGTTGGGAAAGCTTTCTTT,CAWSVVGKAFF
TRBJ2-7,TRBV27,NA,TRBD2,TGTGCCAGCAGTATCCTAGCGGGAGGGCCTTCCTACGAGCAGTACTTC,CASSILAGGPSYEQYF
TRBJ1-2,TRBV7-2,NA,NA,TGTGCCAGCAGCTTAAATCAGGTGGAAGGCTACACCTTC,CASSLNQVEGYTF
TRBJ2-7,TRBV6-5,once,NA,TGTGCCAGCAGTTACACGGCCCTCTCCTACGAGCAGTACTTC,CASSYTALSYEQYF
TRBJ2-1,TRBV4-2,NA,TRBD2,TGTGCCAGCAGCCAAGAAGGGACTAGCGGGAGGGCCGGTAATGAGCAGTTCTTC,CASSQEGTSGRAGNEQFF
TRBJ2-1,TRBV27,once,TRBD2,TGTGCCAGCAGTTACGGGACTAGCCTGCCCGAGCAGTTCTTC,CASSYGTSLPEQFF
TRBJ2-4,TRBV18,NA,NA,TGTGCCAGCTCCAGGATAGGCAAAAACATTCAGTACTTC,CASSRIGKNIQYF
TRBJ1-2,TRBV25-1,few,NA,TGTGCCAGCAGTGGCCCCGACAGTTTAGCTAACTATGGCTACACCTTC,CASSGPDSLANYGYTF
TRBJ2-7,TRBV5-1,NA,TRBD2,TGCGCCAGCCGTTGGGGAGGGTCGGGGGAGCAGTACTTC,CASRWGGSGEQYF
TRBJ2-1,TRBV6-6,NA,TRBD2,TGTGCCGGCACCGGGACTAGCGCGGGGGAGCAGTTCTTC,CAGTGTSAGEQFF
TRBJ2-7,TRBV7-2,NA,NA,TGTGCCAGCAGCTTAGAAGCAGGGTGGAACGAGCAGTACTTC,CASSLEAGWNEQYF
TRBJ1-1,TRBV5-4,NA,NA,TGTGCCAGCAGCGGTCGGGTCCACACTACCAACACTGAAGCTTTCTTT,CASSGRVHTTNTEAFF
TRBJ2-3,TRBV5-1,NA,NA,TGCGCCAGCAGCCCGGGGGGCGGAGATACGCAGTATTTT,CASSPGGGDTQYF
TRBJ1-1,TRBV9,NA,NA,TGTGCCAGCAGCGTAGGGACCGATCGGCGGGGGGCGGTTGAAGCTTTCTTT,CASSVGTDRRGAVEAFF
TRBJ1-1,TRBV28,NA,TRBD1,TGTGCCAGCAGCCCCTCGGGACAGGGTAACACTGAAGCTTTCTTT,CASSPSGQGNTEAFF
TRBJ2-3,TRBV27,NA,NA,TGTGCCAGCAGTTTAATTCTGGGTGGGAGTCCCCGCACAGATACGCAGTATTTT,CASSLILGGSPRTDTQYF
TRBJ1-1,TRBV9,once,TRBD1,TGTGCCAGCAGCGAGGGGACAGGGGGTGCTTTTGGAACAGGTGAAGCTTTCTTT,CASSEGTGGAFGTGEAFF
TRBJ2-2,TRBV9,NA,TRBD2,TGTGCCAGCAGCGTAGAACTAGCGGGAGTGCAAAACACCGGGGAGCTGTTTTTT,CASSVELAGVQNTGELFF
TRBJ2-5,TRBV5-1,NA,NA,TGCGCCAGCAGCCTGACATTGTACCAAGAGACCCAGTACTTC,CASSLTLYQETQYF
TRBJ2-2,TRBV28,NA,TRBD1,TGTGCCAGCAGTTTCGGGACAGTCGATGAGGGGGAGCTGTTTTTT,CASSFGTVDEGELFF
TRBJ1-5,TRBV4-2,few,NA,TGTGCCAGCAGCCCGGAAGTTGGCAATCAGCCCCAGCATTTT,CASSPEVGNQPQHF
TRBJ2-7,TRBV6-5,NA,TRBD2,TGTGCCAGCAGTCCCAGCGGGGGCGGCTACGAGCAGTACTTC,CASSPSGGGYEQYF
TRBJ2-1,TRBV7-9,once,TRBD2,TGTGCCAGCGTCCCTAGCGGGAGCAGAACCTACAATGAGCAGTTCTTC,CASVPSGSRTYNEQFF
TRBJ1-2,TRBV4-3,NA,TRBD1,TGCGCCAGCAGCCAGGATGACAGGGGGAGATATGGCTACACCTTC,CASSQDDRGRYGYTF
TRBJ1-1,TRBV18,NA,NA,TGTGCCAGCTCACCACTGGACAGCGAAGCTTTCTTT,CASSPLDSEAFF
TRBJ2-2,TRBV5-1,NA,NA,TGCGCCAGCAGCTTGGAGGTGAACACCGGGGAGCTGTTTTTT,CASSLEVNTGELFF
TRBJ1-5,TRBV20-1,NA,NA,TGCAGTGCCGCGGCGGGGGGGCCCCAGCATTTT,CSAAAGGPQHF
TRBJ2-7,TRBV19,NA,TRBD2,TGTGCCAGTAGCGGACCCGGGACTAGAAACGAGCAGTACTTC,CASSGPGTRNEQYF
TRBJ2-6,TRBV4-3,NA,TRBD2,TGCGCCAGCAGCCCCCGGCGGGAGACTGGGGCCAACGTCCTGACTTTC,CASSPRRETGANVLTF
TRBJ2-2,TRBV11-3,NA,NA,TGTGCCAGCAGTCGGGACAACACCGGGGAGCTGTTTTTT,CASSRDNTGELFF
TRBJ1-4,TRBV5-6,NA,TRBD1,TGTGCCAGCAGCTACCGAAAGGACAGGGCGAATGAAAAACTGTTTTTT,CASSYRKDRANEKLFF
TRBJ2-7,TRBV15,NA,TRBD2,TGTGCCACCAGCAGAGACCCCCCAAGCGGGGGAGAGGACGAGCAGTACTTC,CATSRDPPSGGEDEQYF
TRBJ1-2,TRBV7-2,few,TRBD1,TGTGCCAGCAGCTCCTCTAGAGGGGGCGGCTATGGCTACACCTTC,CASSSSRGGGYGYTF
TRBJ1-5,TRBV7-9,NA,NA,TGTGCCAGCAGCTTAGCAGGGCCTGGGCAGCCCCAGCATTTT,CASSLAGPGQPQHF
TRBJ2-6,TRBV18,NA,NA,TGTGCCAGCTCACAGCAGGAATCCGGGGCCAACGTCCTGACTTTC,CASSQQESGANVLTF
TRBJ2-6,TRBV2,NA,TRBD1,TGTGCCAGCAGTGGGGACAGCTCTGGGGCCAACGTCCTGACTTTC,CASSGDSSGANVLTF
TRBJ2-3,TRBV27,NA,NA,TGTGCCAGCACACTAGGGGGGACAGATACGCAGTATTTT,CASTLGGTDTQYF
TRBJ1-6,TRBV5-6,NA,TRBD1,TGTGCCAGCAGCTTCTTGGGACAGGGAAATTCACCCCTCCACTTT,CASSFLGQGNSPLHF
TRBJ1-1,TRBV11-1,NA,NA,TGTGCCAGCAGCTTATTTATGCAGGGACGGACTGAAGCTTTCTTT,CASSLFMQGRTEAFF
TRBJ1-4,TRBV4-3,once,TRBD1,TGCGCCAGCAGCCGAAGCACCGGGACAGGGAATGAAAAACTGTTTTTT,CASSRSTGTGNEKLFF
TRBJ2-2,TRBV2,NA,TRBD1,TGTGCCAGCAGGCAGGGGACAGGGTACCCCGGGGAGCTGTTTTTT,CASRQGTGYPGELFF
TRBJ1-5,TRBV7-9,once,NA,TGTGCCAGCAGCTTTTCAGGGTGGAATCAGCCCCAGCATTTT,CASSFSGWNQPQHF
TRBJ2-2,TRBV2,NA,NA,TGTGCCAGCAGTGCCCGGGAAACCGGGGAGCTGTTTTTT,CASSARETGELFF
TRBJ2-7,TRBV6-5,NA,NA,TGTGCCAGCTGGGGGGCAGCTTCCTACGAGCAGTACTTC,CASWGAASYEQYF
TRBJ1-1,TRBV19,few,TRBD1,TGTGCCAGTAGTACGCCAAAGACAGGGGGCACTGAAGCTTTCTTT,CASSTPKTGGTEAFF
TRBJ2-2,TRBV19,few,NA,TGTGCCAGTACAAATGTCGGGGCCCGAGGAGAGCTGTTTTTT,CASTNVGARGELFF
TRBJ2-7,TRBV4-3,NA,NA,TGCGCCAGCAGCCAAGATTTGGCCGGAGGGTACGAGCAGTACTTC,CASSQDLAGGYEQYF
TRBJ1-1,TRBV19,NA,TRBD1,TGTGCCAGCACGGGGACAGGGGAACTGAGGACTGAAGCTTTCTTT,CASTGTGELRTEAFF
TRBJ2-1,TRBV7-6,NA,NA,TGTGCCAGCAGCTTAGGCTTCGACTGGGATGAGCAGTTCTTC,CASSLGFDWDEQFF
TRBJ2-2,TRBV6-5,NA,NA,TGTGCCAGCAGTTACTCTCCCGGGACCACCGGGGAGCTGTTTTTT,CASSYSPGTTGELFF
TRBJ2-7,TRBV28,NA,TRBD2,TGTGCCAGCAGAAGGGAGGGCTCCTACGAGCAGTACTTC,CASRREGSYEQYF
TRBJ1-5,TRBV29-1,NA,NA,TGCAGCGTTGCCGAAAAGGGTGTTGACAATCAGCCCCAGCATTTT,CSVAEKGVDNQPQHF
TRBJ1-3,TRBV21-1,NA,NA,TGTGCCAGCAGCGGGAGGTTGACAGTAAACTCTGGAAACACCATATATTTT,CASSGRLTVNSGNTIYF
TRBJ1-4,TRBV27,once,NA,TGTGCCAGCAGTTTTTCTCGGTCTAATGAAAAACTGTTTTTT,CASSFSRSNEKLFF
TRBJ2-7,TRBV6-6,NA,NA,TGTGCCAGCACCCCCACCCCGTCCCTCCTCTCCTACGAGCAGTACTTC,CASTPTPSLLSYEQYF
TRBJ2-5,TRBV18,NA,NA,TGTGCCAGCTCACCGTTCGAGGGGACAGAGACCCAGTACTTC,CASSPFEGTETQYF